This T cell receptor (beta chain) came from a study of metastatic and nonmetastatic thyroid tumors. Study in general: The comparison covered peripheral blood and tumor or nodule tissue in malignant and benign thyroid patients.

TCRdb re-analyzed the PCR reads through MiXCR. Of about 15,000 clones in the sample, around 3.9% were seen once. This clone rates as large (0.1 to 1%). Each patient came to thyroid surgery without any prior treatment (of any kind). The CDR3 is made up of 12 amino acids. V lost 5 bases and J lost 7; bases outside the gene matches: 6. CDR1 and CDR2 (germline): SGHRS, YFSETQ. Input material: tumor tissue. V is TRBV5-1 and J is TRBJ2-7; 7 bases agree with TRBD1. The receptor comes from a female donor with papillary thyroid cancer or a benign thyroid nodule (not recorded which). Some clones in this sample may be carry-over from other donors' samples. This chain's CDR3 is CASRQGLREQYF. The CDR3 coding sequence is TGCGCCAGCAGACAGGGGTTAAGGGAGCAGTACTTC.